This T cell receptor (beta chain) derives from a study of multiple sclerosis patients with progressive multifocal leukoencephalopathy. Profiling relied on immunoSEQ multiplex PCR, and the TCRdb table lists in-frame clones only, not all of them. The sample contains approximately 27,000 clones, more than 80% of which appear only once. Time point reported: time of PML onset. The germline gives CDR1 LNHNV, CDR2 YYDKDF (reference sequence). This CDR3 has 18 amino acids. Trimming removed 1 base at V and 3 bases at J, with 22 bases between. The chain links TRBV15 to TRBJ2-7, with D maybe TRBD1 (6 bases). The sample consisted of PBMCs, taken from a patient treated with natalizumab. The sequence was collected from a young woman with progressive multifocal leukoencephalopathy. The CDR3 nucleotides are TGTGCCACCAGCAGAGGGTGGGGCCGACAGGCCCTCTACTACGAGCAGTACTTC. Protein: CATSRGWGRQALYYEQYF.